These 6 T cell receptor beta chains came from one sample sequenced in a study of blood T cell repertoires in COVID-19. Repertoires were generated with immunoSEQ multiplex PCR, while TCRdb's copy carries only in-frame clones and drops some. The top ten hold roughly 1.1% of the sample, which has hundreds of thousands of clones, 75% to 90% seen once. Sequencing was carried out using PBMCs or T cells enriched from blood (not recorded which). These receptors all come from a man aged 30 to 39 who had recovered from COVID-19.

This chain links TRBV5-4 with TRBJ2-3, with 8 bases fitting TRBD1. The CDR3 length is 15 residues. Trimming took 4 bases from V and 0 from J; bases not matched to a gene: 4. Germline V gives CDR1 SGHNT, CDR2 YYREEE (reference sequence). DNA of the CDR3: TGTGCCAGCAGCATACAGGGGGGAAGCACAGATACGCAGTATTTT. It encodes CASSIQGGSTDTQYF. Variable domain in full (rest from reference TRBV5-4 and TRBJ2-3): ETGVTQSPTHLIKTRGQQVTLRCSSQSGHNTVSWYQQALGQGPQFIFQYYREEENGRGNFPPRFSGLQFPNYSSELNVNALELDDSALYLCASSIQGGSTDTQYFGPGTRLTVL.

The V gene is TRBV5-1, the J gene TRBJ2-1; TRBD2 aligns across 8 bases. The CDR3 totals 12 residues. V trimming: 5 bases; J trimming: 11 bases; junction bases outside the gene matches: 6. Looked up from germline, CDR1 is SGHRS and CDR2 is YFSETQ. The CDR3 region has the DNA TGCGCCAGCAGAGCGACTAGCGTCAAGCAGTTCTTC. The encoded protein is CASRATSVKQFF.

This clone was seen a single time. The rearrangement uses TRBV3-1 (or the pseudogene TRBV3-2) and TRBJ1-1, with TRBD1 as a possible D gene (6 bases). CDR3 length: 16 residues. The V end was cut by 4 bases, the J end by 10 bases, with 25 bases between. Germline V gene data show CDR1 as LGHDT and CDR2 as YNNKEL (reference sequence). The CDR3, as DNA: TGTGCCAGCAGCCCAACCATAGGACAGCTTGGGAATACAGCTTTCTTT. It codes for CASSPTIGQLGNTAFF.

This chain uses TRBV28 with TRBJ2-2; D possibly corresponds to TRBD1 (5 bases). V lost 4 bases to trimming and J lost 5 bases, with 14 bases between them. CDR3 size: 15 residues. Germline V gene sequence: CDR1 MDHEN, CDR2 SYDVKM. CDR3: CASSSFTGFTGELFF. CDR3 in DNA: TGTGCCAGCAGTTCGTTCACAGGATTTACCGGGGAGCTGTTTTTT.

V is TRBV19 and J is TRBJ1-5; D remains unclear. The germline V gene encodes CDR1 LNHDA and CDR2 SQIVND (reference sequence). The CDR3 has 13 residues. V was clipped by 1 base and J by 11 bases, with 12 bases between them. The CDR3 protein is CASSIGGSPAQHF. In nucleotides, the CDR3 is TGTGCCAGTAGTATAGGAGGCAGCCCGGCCCAGCATTTT.

The chain recombines TRBV10-3 with TRBJ2-5, with D possibly being TRBD1 (6 bases). The germline CDR1 and CDR2 sequences are ENHRY and SYGVKD. Trimming took 5 bases from V and 4 from J, leaving 14 bases between them. CDR3 length: 14 amino acids. The CDR3 DNA follows: TGTGCCATCAGTTTCGGACAGCCCCCAGAGACCCAGTACTTC. Amino acid sequence: CAISFGQPPETQYF.